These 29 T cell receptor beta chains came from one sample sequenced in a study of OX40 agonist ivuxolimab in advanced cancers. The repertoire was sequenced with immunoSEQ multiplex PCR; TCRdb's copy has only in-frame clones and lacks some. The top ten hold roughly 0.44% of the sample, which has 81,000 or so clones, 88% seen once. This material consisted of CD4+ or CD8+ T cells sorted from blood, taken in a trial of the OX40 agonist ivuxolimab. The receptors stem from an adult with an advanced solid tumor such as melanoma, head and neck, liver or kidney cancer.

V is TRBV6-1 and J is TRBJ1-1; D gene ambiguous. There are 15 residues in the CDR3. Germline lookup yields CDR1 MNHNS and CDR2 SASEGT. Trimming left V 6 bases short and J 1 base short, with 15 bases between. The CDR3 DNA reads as TGTGCCAGCAGCCAATTTGACAAGAAGAACACTGAAGCTTTCTTT. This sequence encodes CASSQFDKKNTEAFF.

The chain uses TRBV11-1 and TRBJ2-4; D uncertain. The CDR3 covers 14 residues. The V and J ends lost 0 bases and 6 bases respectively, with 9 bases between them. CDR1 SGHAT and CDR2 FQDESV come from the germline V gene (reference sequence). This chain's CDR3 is CASSLADRPNIQYF. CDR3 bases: TGTGCCAGCAGCTTAGCAGATCGTCCAAACATTCAGTACTTC.

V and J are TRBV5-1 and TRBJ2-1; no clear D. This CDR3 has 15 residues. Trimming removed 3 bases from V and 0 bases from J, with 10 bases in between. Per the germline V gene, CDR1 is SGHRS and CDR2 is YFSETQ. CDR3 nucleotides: TGCGCCAGCAGCTCCAGACCGAGCTCCTACAATGAGCAGTTCTTC. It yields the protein CASSSRPSSYNEQFF.

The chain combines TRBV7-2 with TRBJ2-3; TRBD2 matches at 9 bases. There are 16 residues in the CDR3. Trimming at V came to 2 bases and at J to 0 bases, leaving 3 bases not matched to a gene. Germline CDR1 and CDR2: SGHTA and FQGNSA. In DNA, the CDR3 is TGTGCCAGCAGCTTACTTAGCGGGGGTAGCACAGATACGCAGTATTTT. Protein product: CASSLLSGGSTDTQYF.

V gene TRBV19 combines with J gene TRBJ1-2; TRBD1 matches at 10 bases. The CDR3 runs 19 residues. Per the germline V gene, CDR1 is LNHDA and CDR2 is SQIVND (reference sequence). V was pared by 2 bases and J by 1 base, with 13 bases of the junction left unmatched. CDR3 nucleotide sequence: TGTGCCAGTAGTATACCAGTCGACAGGGGGCGCGGAGATAACTATGGCTACACCTTC. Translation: CASSIPVDRGRGDNYGYTF.

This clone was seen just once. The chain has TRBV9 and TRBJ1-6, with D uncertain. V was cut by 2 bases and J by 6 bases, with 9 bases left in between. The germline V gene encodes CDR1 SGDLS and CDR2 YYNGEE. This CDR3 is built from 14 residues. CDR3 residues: CASSVVAVNSPLHF. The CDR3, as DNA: TGTGCCAGCAGCGTGGTGGCAGTTAATTCACCCCTCCACTTT.

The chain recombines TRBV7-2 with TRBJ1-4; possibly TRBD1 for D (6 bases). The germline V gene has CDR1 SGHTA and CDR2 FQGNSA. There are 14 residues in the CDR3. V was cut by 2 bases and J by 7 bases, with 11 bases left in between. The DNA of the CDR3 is TGTGCCAGCAGCTTAAGGGGGGTTGGTGAAAAACTGTTTTTT. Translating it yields CASSLRGVGEKLFF.

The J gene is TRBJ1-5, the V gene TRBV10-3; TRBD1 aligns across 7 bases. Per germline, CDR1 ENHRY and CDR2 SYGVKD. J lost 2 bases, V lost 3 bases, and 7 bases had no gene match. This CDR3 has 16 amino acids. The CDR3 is CAISERAGGGNQPQHF. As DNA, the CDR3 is TGTGCCATCAGTGAACGAGCAGGGGGAGGCAATCAGCCCCAGCATTTT.

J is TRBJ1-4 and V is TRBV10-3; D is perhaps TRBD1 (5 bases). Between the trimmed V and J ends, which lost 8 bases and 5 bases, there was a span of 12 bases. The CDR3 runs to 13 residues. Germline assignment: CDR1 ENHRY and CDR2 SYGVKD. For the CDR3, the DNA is TGTGCCATCTCGGGGGGAGGAAATGAAAAACTGTTTTTT. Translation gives CAISGGGNEKLFF.

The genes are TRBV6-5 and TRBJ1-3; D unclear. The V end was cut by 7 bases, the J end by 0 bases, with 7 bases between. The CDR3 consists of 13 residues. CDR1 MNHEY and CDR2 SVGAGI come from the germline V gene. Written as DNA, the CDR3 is TGTGCCAGCAAGGCCCGCTCTGGAAACACCATATATTTT. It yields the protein CASKARSGNTIYF.

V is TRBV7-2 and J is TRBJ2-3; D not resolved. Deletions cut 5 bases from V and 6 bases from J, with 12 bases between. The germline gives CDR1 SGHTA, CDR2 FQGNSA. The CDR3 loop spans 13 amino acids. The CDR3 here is CASSALGPDTQYF. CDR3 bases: TGTGCCAGCAGCGCCCTAGGTCCGGATACGCAGTATTTT.

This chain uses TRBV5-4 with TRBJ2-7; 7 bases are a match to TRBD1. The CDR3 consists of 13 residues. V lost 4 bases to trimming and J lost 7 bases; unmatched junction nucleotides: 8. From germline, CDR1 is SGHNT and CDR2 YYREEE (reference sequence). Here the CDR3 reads CASSLYRGGEQYF. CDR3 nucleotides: TGTGCCAGCAGCCTGTACAGGGGTGGTGAGCAGTACTTC. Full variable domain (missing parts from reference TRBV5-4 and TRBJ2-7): ETGVTQSPTHLIKTRGQQVTLRCSSQSGHNTVSWYQQALGQGPQFIFQYYREEENGRGNFPPRFSGLQFPNYSSELNVNALELDDSALYLCASSLYRGGEQYFGPGTRLTVT.

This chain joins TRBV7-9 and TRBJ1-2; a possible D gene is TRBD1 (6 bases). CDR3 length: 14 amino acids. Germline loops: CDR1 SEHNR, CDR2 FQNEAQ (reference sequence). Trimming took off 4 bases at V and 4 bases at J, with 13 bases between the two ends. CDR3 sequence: CASSSQGSGYGYTF. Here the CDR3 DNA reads TGTGCCAGCAGCTCACAGGGCTCTGGCTATGGCTACACCTTC. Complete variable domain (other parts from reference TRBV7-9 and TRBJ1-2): DTGVSQNPRHKITKRGQNVTFRCDPISEHNRLYWYRQTLGQGPEFLTYFQNEAQLEKSRLLSDRFSAERPKGSFSTLEIQRTEQGDSAMYLCASSSQGSGYGYTFGSGTRLTVV.

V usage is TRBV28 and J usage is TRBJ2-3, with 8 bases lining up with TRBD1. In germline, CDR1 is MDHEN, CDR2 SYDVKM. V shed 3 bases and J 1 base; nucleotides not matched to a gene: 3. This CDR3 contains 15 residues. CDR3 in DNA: TGTGCCAGCAGTTTCCAGGGGGCGGGCACAGATACGCAGTATTTT. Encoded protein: CASSFQGAGTDTQYF.

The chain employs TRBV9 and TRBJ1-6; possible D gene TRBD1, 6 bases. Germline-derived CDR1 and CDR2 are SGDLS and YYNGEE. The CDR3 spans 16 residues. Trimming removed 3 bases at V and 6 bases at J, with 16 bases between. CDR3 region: CASSGGAGQLNSPLHF. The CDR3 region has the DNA TGTGCCAGCAGCGGGGGGGCTGGGCAGCTTAATTCACCCCTCCACTTT.

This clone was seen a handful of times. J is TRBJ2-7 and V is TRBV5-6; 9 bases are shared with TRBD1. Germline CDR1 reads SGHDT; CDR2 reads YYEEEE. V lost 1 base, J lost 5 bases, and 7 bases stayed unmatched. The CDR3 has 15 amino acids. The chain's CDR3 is CASSLSGTGWDEQYF. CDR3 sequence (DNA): TGTGCCAGCAGCTTGTCGGGGACAGGGTGGGACGAGCAGTACTTC.

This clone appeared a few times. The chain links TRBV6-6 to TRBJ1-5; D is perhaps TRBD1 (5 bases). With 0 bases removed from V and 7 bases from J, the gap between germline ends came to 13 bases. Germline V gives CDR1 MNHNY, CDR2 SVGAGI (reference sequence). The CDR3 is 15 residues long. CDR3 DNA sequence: TGTGCCAGCAGTTACTCGGTAGGGGCGCGCCAGCCCCAGCATTTT. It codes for CASSYSVGARQPQHF.

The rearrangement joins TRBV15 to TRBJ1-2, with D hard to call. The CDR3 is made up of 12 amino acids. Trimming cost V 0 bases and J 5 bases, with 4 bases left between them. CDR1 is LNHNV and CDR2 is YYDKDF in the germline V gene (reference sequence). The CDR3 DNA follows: TGTGCCACCAGCAGAGATCAGTATGGCTACACCTTC. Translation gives CATSRDQYGYTF.

Here the CDR3 reads CATWTGLGTEAFF. Here the CDR3 DNA reads TGTGCCACCTGGACAGGGCTCGGCACTGAAGCTTTCTTT. This chain uses TRBV5-8 with TRBJ1-1, with 8 bases aligning to TRBD1. The CDR3 has 13 residues. V gave up 9 bases and J gave up 4 bases; unmatched junction bases: 8. The germline V gene has CDR1 SGHTS and CDR2 YDEGEE.

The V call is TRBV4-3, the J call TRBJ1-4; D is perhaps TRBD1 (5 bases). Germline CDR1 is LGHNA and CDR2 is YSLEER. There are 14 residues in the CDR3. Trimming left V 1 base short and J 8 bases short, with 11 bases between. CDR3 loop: CASSQAGLGEKLFF. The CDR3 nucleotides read TGCGCCAGCAGCCAAGCGGGGCTTGGAGAAAAACTGTTTTTT.

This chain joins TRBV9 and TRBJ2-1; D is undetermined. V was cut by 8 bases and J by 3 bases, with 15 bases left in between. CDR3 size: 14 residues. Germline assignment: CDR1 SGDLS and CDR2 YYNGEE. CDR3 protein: CASTKGPIYNEQFF. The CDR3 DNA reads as TGTGCCAGTACTAAAGGACCGATCTACAATGAGCAGTTCTTC.

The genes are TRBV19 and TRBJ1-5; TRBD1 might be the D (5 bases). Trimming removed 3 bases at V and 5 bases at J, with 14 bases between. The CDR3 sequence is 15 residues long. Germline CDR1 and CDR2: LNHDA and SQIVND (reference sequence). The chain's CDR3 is CASSMGPGTHQPQHF. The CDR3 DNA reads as TGTGCCAGTAGTATGGGGCCAGGGACTCATCAGCCCCAGCATTTT.

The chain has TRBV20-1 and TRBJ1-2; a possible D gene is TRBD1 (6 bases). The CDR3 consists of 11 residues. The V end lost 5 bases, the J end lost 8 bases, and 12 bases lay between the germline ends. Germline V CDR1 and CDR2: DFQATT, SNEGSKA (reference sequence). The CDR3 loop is CSAPGVTGYTF. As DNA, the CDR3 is TGCAGTGCTCCAGGGGTCACGGGCTACACCTTC.

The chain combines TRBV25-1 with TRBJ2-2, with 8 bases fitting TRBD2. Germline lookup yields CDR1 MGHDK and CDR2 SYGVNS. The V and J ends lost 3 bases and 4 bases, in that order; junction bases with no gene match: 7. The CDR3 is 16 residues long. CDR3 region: CASSDMGLVRTGELFF. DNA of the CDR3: TGTGCCAGCAGTGACATGGGACTAGTCCGCACCGGGGAGCTGTTTTTT.

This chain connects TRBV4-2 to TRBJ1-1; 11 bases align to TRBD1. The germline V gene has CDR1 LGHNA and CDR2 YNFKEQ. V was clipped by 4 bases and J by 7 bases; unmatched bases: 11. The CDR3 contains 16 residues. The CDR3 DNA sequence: TGTGCCAGCAGCCCAAATCCAAGGGACAGGGGGAATGAAGCTTTCTTT. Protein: CASSPNPRDRGNEAFF.

The CDR3 DNA follows: TGTGCCAGCATCCAGACAGCCAGCTACGAGCAGTACTTC. It encodes CASIQTASYEQYF. This chain connects TRBV6-5 to TRBJ2-7; D is perhaps TRBD1 (5 bases). Germline-derived CDR1 and CDR2 are MNHEY and SVGAGI. This CDR3 region has 13 residues. V shed 7 bases and J shed 3 bases, with 13 bases lying between them.

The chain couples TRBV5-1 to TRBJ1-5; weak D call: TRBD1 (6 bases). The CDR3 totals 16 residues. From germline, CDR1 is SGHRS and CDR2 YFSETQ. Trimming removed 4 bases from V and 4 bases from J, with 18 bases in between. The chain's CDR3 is CASSPSPAGANQPQHF. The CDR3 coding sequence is TGCGCCAGCAGCCCGTCTCCAGCAGGGGCAAATCAGCCCCAGCATTTT. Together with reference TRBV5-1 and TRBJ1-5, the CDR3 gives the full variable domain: KAGVTQTPRYLIKTRGQQVTLSCSPISGHRSVSWYQQTPGQGLQFLFEYFSETQRNKGNFPGRFSGRQFSNSRSEMNVSTLELGDSALYLCASSPSPAGANQPQHFGDGTRLSIL.

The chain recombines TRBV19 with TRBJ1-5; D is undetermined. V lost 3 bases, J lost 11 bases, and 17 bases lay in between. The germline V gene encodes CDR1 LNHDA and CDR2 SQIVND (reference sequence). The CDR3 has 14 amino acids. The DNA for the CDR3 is TGTGCCAGTAGTATGGCGCTCGGGCCTATGGCCCAGCATTTT. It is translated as CASSMALGPMAQHF.

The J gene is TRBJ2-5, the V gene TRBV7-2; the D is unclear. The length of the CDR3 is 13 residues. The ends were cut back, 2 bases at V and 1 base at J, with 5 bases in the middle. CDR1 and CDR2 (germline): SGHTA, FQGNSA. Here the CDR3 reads CASSLNLQETQYF. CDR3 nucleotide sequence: TGTGCCAGCAGCTTAAACCTCCAAGAGACCCAGTACTTC.